This T cell receptor (beta chain) stems from a study of T-cell reconstitution after alpha-beta-depleted transplantation in children. Unique molecular identifiers were incorporated into the prepared TCRbeta library. TCRdb reprocessed the PCR reads with MiXCR, giving one entry per CDR3 protein. The table includes about 360,000 distinct CDR3 sequences, less than 15% detected once. The clonotype comes from a human donor who donated a stem cell graft to a child with Fanconi anemia. Sequenced material: PBMCs, taken from the stem cell graft.

CDR3 region: CASSSLGQARTEAFF. DNA of the CDR3: TGTGCCAGCAGCTCTCTGGGGCAGGCACGGACTGAAGCTTTCTTT. The chain is built from TRBV7-6 and TRBJ1-1, with a weak D call TRBD1 (5 bases). The CDR3 covers 15 residues. Trimming stripped 4 bases from V and 5 bases from J, with 17 bases between. Looked up from germline, CDR1 is SGHVS and CDR2 is FNYEAQ.